This T cell receptor beta chain was recorded in a study of blood T cell repertoires in COVID-19. Two consecutive negative NP/OP PCR tests, clearance, or resolved symptoms defined Cohort 3 recovery. This table comes from immunoSEQ multiplex PCR, and its TCRdb copy is limited to in-frame clones, with some not included. This table holds some 70,000 clones, 70% to 90% found once. There are 16 residues in the CDR3. After removal of 5 bases from V and 2 bases from J, the junction contained 6 bases not matched to a gene. The germline V gene has CDR1 ENHRY and CDR2 SYGVKD. The clonotype comes from a woman aged 40-49 years who had recovered from COVID-19. Sequencing input: PBMCs or T cells enriched from blood (not recorded which). The chain is built from TRBV10-3 and TRBJ2-6; 7 nucleotides match TRBD1. This CDR3 reads CAISQSDRAGANVLTF. CDR3 bases: TGTGCCATCAGTCAATCCGACAGGGCTGGGGCCAACGTCCTGACTTTC.